This T cell receptor (beta chain) was found in a study of T cells in Graves' hyperthyroidism and ophthalmopathy. Patients were excluded because of uncontrolled infection, other autoimmune disease, pregnancy or lactation. Findings and limits, study-wide: Most thyroid-expanded clonotypes above 0.001 were also found in blood. Model output signaled ophthalmopathy a median roughly six months ahead of onset.

RNA transcripts yielded amplified TCR beta CDR3 regions. HTBI primers were used for first-round RT-PCR of the TCR CDR3. TCRdb itself ran the multiplex PCR reads through MiXCR, one entry per CDR3 protein. The repertoire holds about 290,000 distinct CDR3 sequences, approximately 17% seen once, with around 55% in the top ten. A remark on this clonotype: Its antigen remains unknown.

CDR3 length: 15 amino acids. The J segment lost 4 bases and the V segment lost 4 bases, leaving 4 bases of the junction unmatched. Germline assignment: CDR1 SGHTA and CDR2 FQGNSA. The TCR was taken from a woman in her fifties or sixties with Graves' ophthalmopathy. The chain is built from TRBV7-2 and TRBJ2-7, with TRBD2 matching over 13 bases. Source material: blood. In DNA, the CDR3 is TGTGCCAGCAGCTCCGGACTAGCGGGAGAGTACGAGCAGTACTTC. It encodes CASSSGLAGEYEQYF. The whole variable domain, remainder taken from reference TRBV7-2 and TRBJ2-7, is GAGVSQSPSNKVTEKGKDVELRCDPISGHTALYWYRQSLGQGLEFLIYFQGNSAPDKSGLPSDRFSAERTGGSVSTLTIQRTQQEDSAVYLCASSSGLAGEYEQYFGPGTRLTVT.